This TCR beta chain was captured in a study of T cell changes during pregnancy in multiple sclerosis. TCRdb keeps only in-frame clones here, not all; method: immunoSEQ multiplex PCR. The sample has around 54,000 clones; 92% are singletons. This CDR3 is 13 amino acids long. V shed 3 bases, J shed 5 bases, and the junction held 4 bases outside the gene matches. CDR1 and CDR2 from the germline V gene are GTSNPN and SVGIG (reference sequence). This sequence was found in a female donor in good health, enrolled as a control in a pregnancy study. The sample consisted of CD4+ T cells from peripheral blood mononuclear cells, taken after pregnancy. The gene calls are TRBV30 and TRBJ2-3, with 8 bases matching TRBD2. Here the CDR3 DNA reads TGTGCCTGGAGATCGCGGGGGGAAGATACGCAGTATTTT. Its protein is CAWRSRGEDTQYF.